Sequencing of this T cell receptor beta chain was carried out in a study of blood T cell repertoires in COVID-19 (dated by TCRdb to the early 2020s). Regarding the research as a whole: Samples from collaborators originated in the United States, Italy and Spain and spanned both the acute and convalescent phases of COVID-19. Nearly every sample came with metadata listing a de-identified subject ID, COVID-19 status, age in years and sex. The material from the prospective study consisted of cDNA or gDNA derived from T cells, B-cell-depleted T cells, or PBMCs. The repertoires were released in a freely available public database meant as a resource for research on the immune response to SARS-CoV-2. HLA class I and class II types, where available, came from metadata supplied by the sample provider rather than from assay-based typing. Deeply sampled blood TCRbeta repertoires from subjects exposed to, actively infected with, or recovered from COVID-19 were included in the dataset. Samples came from the ongoing ImmuneRACE study (first 160 participants) plus 1,254 subjects from 6 global collaborators. The study at large found these results: The quantity of clinical and demographic metadata differed by source and by participant and was supplied without curation.

CDR3 length: 16 amino acids, cysteine to phenylalanine. Only the CDR3 region is kept as DNA, spanning 48 bases read in frame from base 1. Trimming costs V 0 bases and J 1 base, and their ends lie 11 bases apart. According to the germline V gene, CDR1 reads KGHSH and CDR2 reads LQKENI. A remark on this clone: No antigen is known for it. Qualities for individual bases were not recorded, and no much larger clone is one base off.

A second Seattle source provided samples from volunteer blood donors who had recovered from COVID-19. Each collaborating institution followed its own protocols to collect whole blood in K2EDTA tubes. For TCRbeta analysis, collaborators shipped samples as frozen whole blood, isolated PBMCs, or DNA extracted from either of those sample types. TCRbeta CDR3 regions were amplified from genomic DNA by means of the immunoSEQ Assay, a bias-controlled multiplex PCR. On the authors' methods: The number of nucleated cells in each sample was estimated by amplification of reference gene primers within the assay. To quantify the absolute abundance of each unique TCRbeta CDR3 rearrangement, sequence reads were collapsed and filtered. For each sample, productive Simpson clonality was calculated as the square root of Simpson's diversity index across productive rearrangements. Entries here come from immuneACCESS through TCRdb and include only in-frame sequences with V and J called. Some clones fail to appear in such tables; in the studies checked, an unresolved V gene covers under half of the shortfall, and the cause of the remainder is unknown. The DNA gave D and trimming, while V, J and clone size come from that table. For this sample the table gives a few hundred thousand clones, of which approximately 84% were detected only once. The ten most abundant clones make up under 3.5% of the sample.

Rearrangement joined TRBV18 to TRBJ2-3; a weak D assignment points to TRBD2 (6 bases agree). The sample comprised peripheral blood. This receptor was obtained from a man aged 45 to 65 who had recovered from COVID-19. The bases read TGTGCCAGCTCACCACCGAAGGTAGCGGGCACAGATACGCAGTATTTT. It translates to CASSPPKVAGTDTQYF.